The 13 T cell receptor beta chains below come from one sample, sequenced in a study of blood T cell repertoires in COVID-19. TCRdb keeps only in-frame clones here, not all; method: immunoSEQ multiplex PCR. The sample holds 240,000 or so clones, approximately 82% seen once. The sequenced sample was peripheral blood. These receptors all come from a man aged 25 to 45 who had recovered from COVID-19.

The J gene is TRBJ2-1, the V gene TRBV3-1 (or the pseudogene TRBV3-2); 8 positions agree with TRBD1. Germline V gene data show CDR1 as LGHDT and CDR2 as YNNKEL (reference sequence). This CDR3 spans 13 amino acids. Trimming removed 1 base from V and 14 bases from J; junction bases left unmatched: 7. The CDR3, as DNA: TGTGCCAGCAGCCAAGGACCGACAGGGGAAAAGTTCTTC. This encodes CASSQGPTGEKFF.

The CDR3 reads CASSVALRSGNTIYF. DNA for the CDR3: TGTGCCAGCTCAGTAGCCTTACGCTCTGGAAACACCATATATTTT. The rearrangement links TRBV18 to TRBJ1-3; D gene uncertain. Germline lookup yields CDR1 KGHSH and CDR2 LQKENI. The CDR3 extends over 15 amino acids. The V and J ends lost 5 bases and 0 bases respectively, with 11 bases between them.

The count of this clone is one. The chain employs TRBV9 and TRBJ2-2; perhaps TRBD1 as D (6 bases). Looked up from germline, CDR1 is SGDLS and CDR2 is YYNGEE. The germline V and J ends were trimmed by 4 bases and 1 base, with 11 bases remaining between them. The CDR3 is made up of 15 amino acids. The CDR3 loop is CASSPRGQNTGELFF. As DNA, the CDR3 is TGTGCCAGCAGCCCACGGGGACAGAACACCGGGGAGCTGTTTTTT.

This rearrangement joins TRBV5-6 to TRBJ1-1, with 8 nucleotides matching TRBD1. V trimming: 2 bases; J trimming: 6 bases; junction bases outside the gene matches: 9. CDR3 length equals 15 residues. CDR1 is SGHDT and CDR2 is YYEEEE in the germline V gene. The CDR3 DNA is TGTGCCAGCAGCTTTGGCGACAGGGGATTCGCTGAAGCTTTCTTT. Its protein is CASSFGDRGFAEAFF.

There are a few counts of this clone. This chain uses TRBV28 with TRBJ1-5, with 10 bases fitting TRBD1. J gave up 7 bases and V 1 base, and 4 bases lay outside the gene matches. The CDR3 loop spans 15 amino acids. CDR1 and CDR2 from the germline V gene are MDHEN and SYDVKM. The CDR3 loop is CASSLLTGGRQPQHF. CDR3 nucleotide sequence: TGTGCCAGCAGTTTATTGACAGGGGGCAGGCAGCCCCAGCATTTT.

The J gene is TRBJ2-1, the V gene TRBV5-1, with 14 bases lining up with TRBD2. Per germline, CDR1 SGHRS and CDR2 YFSETQ. The CDR3 totals 16 residues. Trimming took 0 bases from V and 7 from J; bases not matched to a gene: 3. Here the CDR3 DNA reads TGCGCCAGCAGCTTGGAGGGACTAGCGGGGGTGAATGAGCAGTTCTTC. It is translated as CASSLEGLAGVNEQFF.

This chain uses TRBV29-1 with TRBJ2-5; possibly TRBD2 for D (5 bases). CDR1 is SQVTM and CDR2 is ANQGSEA in the germline V gene. With 6 bases removed from V and 5 bases from J, the gap between germline ends came to 16 bases. This CDR3 contains 13 residues. CDR3 nucleotide sequence: TGCAGCGTGCCCGGGGTGGAAAGGGAGACCCAGTACTTC. It encodes CSVPGVERETQYF.

This clone was seen a single time. The V call is TRBV27, the J call TRBJ2-1; the match to TRBD1 covers 8 bases. The J segment lost 6 bases and the V segment lost 3 bases, leaving 1 base of the junction unmatched. Germline CDR1 MNHEY, CDR2 SMNVEV (reference sequence). The CDR3 covers 13 residues. This CDR3 reads CASSFGQGNEQFF. Written as DNA, the CDR3 is TGTGCCAGCAGTTTTGGACAGGGCAATGAGCAGTTCTTC.

The rearrangement uses TRBV13 and TRBJ2-1; possible D gene TRBD1, 6 bases. V was cut by 6 bases and J by 2 bases, with 14 bases left in between. Germline V gene lookup returns CDR1 PRHDT and CDR2 FYEKMQ (reference sequence). This CDR3 has 15 residues. Here the CDR3 DNA reads TGTGCCAGCAGTATAACAGGGCCAACCTACAATGAGCAGTTCTTC. It codes for CASSITGPTYNEQFF.

This clone occurred once. This sequence joins TRBV21-1 and TRBJ1-1; the tabulated D call, TRBD1, remains unverified against the DNA. TRBV21-1 is reported as a pseudogene. The CDR3 has 19 amino acids. The CDR3 DNA follows: TGTGCCAGCAGCAAAGAGAGGAACAGGGGGCGGAGGGTAGATACTGAAGCTTTCTTT. It specifies CASSKERNRGRRVDTEAFF.

V and J are TRBV5-1 and TRBJ1-2; weak D call: TRBD1 (6 bases). V lost 1 base and J 3 bases, leaving 10 bases between the germline ends. This CDR3 spans 14 amino acids. Per the germline V gene, CDR1 is SGHRS and CDR2 is YFSETQ. The CDR3 protein is CASSLQGQDYGYTF. The CDR3 DNA sequence: TGCGCCAGCAGCTTGCAGGGGCAGGACTATGGCTACACCTTC. The full variable domain, completed using reference TRBV5-1 and TRBJ1-2, is KAGVTQTPRYLIKTRGQQVTLSCSPISGHRSVSWYQQTPGQGLQFLFEYFSETQRNKGNFPGRFSGRQFSNSRSEMNVSTLELGDSALYLCASSLQGQDYGYTFGSGTRLTVV.

The chain joins TRBV6-6 to TRBJ2-1; D is undetermined. The CDR3 runs 14 residues. Germline loops: CDR1 MNHNY, CDR2 SVGAGI (reference sequence). Deletions cut 6 bases from V and 8 bases from J, with 17 bases between. The CDR3 here is CASSSGPEADEQFF. CDR3 DNA: TGTGCCAGCAGCTCTGGCCCTGAGGCCGATGAGCAGTTCTTC.

The rearrangement links TRBV7-3 to TRBJ1-1; D call uncertain. Germline CDR1 SGHTA, CDR2 FQGTGA. V lost 1 base and J lost 1, with 10 bases in between. The length of the CDR3 is 15 residues. The CDR3 region has the DNA TGTGCCAGCAGCTTAAACGGGGTAGGGAACACTGAAGCTTTCTTT. It codes for CASSLNGVGNTEAFF.